A single sample is the source of the 23 T cell receptor beta chains below, sequenced in a study of ipilimumab plus nivolumab after autologous stem cell transplantation. Only in-frame clones appear in the TCRdb table, and some are missing; sequencing was by immunoSEQ multiplex PCR. Of roughly 43,000 clones in the sample, around nine tenths were seen once. The sequencing here drew on PBMCs, taken in a trial of ipilimumab plus nivolumab as post-transplant consolidation. Every receptor here comes from a male donor with multiple myeloma.

V is TRBV5-1 and J is TRBJ2-2; 7 nucleotides line up with TRBD1. Germline CDR1 and CDR2: SGHRS and YFSETQ. The ends lost 4 bases at V and 7 bases at J; junction bases unmatched: 4. This CDR3 has 13 residues. CDR3 residues: CASSPDRIGELFF. CDR3 coding DNA: TGCGCCAGCAGCCCGGACAGGATCGGGGAGCTGTTTTTT.

V is TRBV12-5 and J is TRBJ1-3; 8 nucleotides line up with TRBD1. Trimming took 7 bases from V and 3 from J; bases not matched to a gene: 8. CDR3 size: 15 residues. Germline V gives CDR1 LGHNT, CDR2 FRNRAP. The CDR3 region is CASATDREVGNTIYF. The DNA for the CDR3 is TGTGCTAGTGCTACGGACAGGGAGGTTGGAAACACCATATATTTT.

The chain joins TRBV11-2 to TRBJ2-7; D possibly corresponds to TRBD2 (6 bases). Trimming pared 2 bases from V and 6 bases from J, leaving 17 bases between. This CDR3 comprises 15 residues. Germline-derived CDR1 and CDR2 are SGHAT and FQNNGV. The CDR3 nucleotides are TGTGCCAGCAGCTTATTTGGCGAACAGACTAGCGAGCAGTACTTC. Its translation: CASSLFGEQTSEQYF.

The V call is TRBV5-5, the J call TRBJ1-5, with a weak D call TRBD1 (6 bases). Deletions cut 6 bases from V and 7 bases from J, with 17 bases between. The CDR3 has 14 residues. Germline V gene lookup returns CDR1 SGHKS and CDR2 YYEKEE (reference sequence). CDR3 region: CASTIGSGAQPQHF. Written as DNA, the CDR3 is TGTGCCAGCACCATAGGATCGGGGGCCCAGCCCCAGCATTTT.

This rearrangement joins TRBV19 to TRBJ1-5; 8 bases are shared with TRBD1. J lost 2 bases, V lost 4 bases, and 1 base had no gene match. CDR1 and CDR2 from the germline V gene are LNHDA and SQIVND (reference sequence). This CDR3 comprises 14 residues. The CDR3 bases are TGTGCCAGTAGTAGGGGACAGGGCAATCAGCCCCAGCATTTT. As protein: CASSRGQGNQPQHF.

V gene TRBV13 combines with J gene TRBJ1-1, with unresolved D. Trimming took off 0 bases at V and 5 bases at J, with 16 bases between the two ends. This CDR3 is 16 amino acids long. Germline V lookup: CDR1 PRHDT, CDR2 FYEKMQ (reference sequence). CDR3 sequence reads: CASSLGYGFGRTEAFF. The CDR3 DNA sequence: TGTGCCAGCAGCTTAGGGTATGGGTTTGGGCGGACTGAAGCTTTCTTT.

The chain uses TRBV7-3 and TRBJ1-2, with D tentatively TRBD1 (5 bases). Looked up from germline, CDR1 is SGHTA and CDR2 is FQGTGA. Trimming removed 4 bases at V and 1 base at J, with 13 bases between. This CDR3 region has 15 residues. The CDR3 spells CASSSFLQVNYGYTF. The DNA of the CDR3 is TGTGCCAGCAGCTCCTTCTTACAGGTTAACTATGGCTACACCTTC.

This chain links TRBV7-2 with TRBJ2-7; D possibly corresponds to TRBD1 (6 bases). The CDR3 consists of 13 residues. V was trimmed by 1 base and J by 7 bases, leaving 11 bases between them. The germline CDR1 and CDR2 sequences are SGHTA and FQGNSA. In nucleotides, the CDR3 is TGTGCCAGCAGCTTAGTCAGGGGAAGGGAGCAGTACTTC. Amino acid sequence: CASSLVRGREQYF.

This chain connects TRBV7-2 to TRBJ1-2, with D maybe TRBD1 (5 bases). Trimming took off 3 bases at V and 3 bases at J, with 8 bases between the two ends. In germline, CDR1 is SGHTA, CDR2 FQGNSA. This CDR3 has 13 residues. CDR3 amino acids: CASSFDSDYGYTF. Here the CDR3 DNA reads TGTGCCAGCAGCTTTGACAGCGACTATGGCTACACCTTC.

V and J are TRBV7-3 and TRBJ2-6, with TRBD2 matching 10 bases. The length of the CDR3 is 20 residues. The V gene end was trimmed by 1 base and the J gene end by 0 bases; junction bases not matched to a gene: 9. Germline CDR1 and CDR2: SGHTA and FQGTGA. CDR3 nucleotides: TGTGCCAGCAGCTTAATGGGGAGCGGGAGGGATTCCTCTGGGGCCAACGTCCTGACTTTC. Encoded protein: CASSLMGSGRDSSGANVLTF.

The chain employs TRBV6-5 and TRBJ1-2; D gene uncertain. V lost 0 bases and J 7 bases, leaving 9 bases between the germline ends. CDR3 length: 13 amino acids. Germline assignment: CDR1 MNHEY and CDR2 SVGAGI. The CDR3 spells CASSYSSISGYTF. The CDR3 bases are TGTGCCAGCAGTTACTCGAGCATTAGTGGCTACACCTTC.

V gene TRBV23-1 combines with J gene TRBJ2-1, with D possibly matching TRBD1 (5 bases). TRBV23-1 is marked as an open reading frame, function uncertain. CDR3 length: 16 amino acids. V was cut by 7 bases and J by 0 bases, with 16 bases left in between. The DNA for the CDR3 is TGCGCCAGCACCCTCCCCAGGGAACCCTCCTACAATGAGCAGTTCTTC. This sequence encodes CASTLPREPSYNEQFF.

The rearrangement links TRBV9 to TRBJ1-3; TRBD1 matches at 9 bases. Looked up from germline, CDR1 is SGDLS and CDR2 is YYNGEE. After removal of 3 bases from V and 1 base from J, the junction contained 5 bases not matched to a gene. The CDR3 totals 16 residues. CDR3 loop: CASSARQGVSGNTIYF. The CDR3 region has the DNA TGTGCCAGCAGCGCAAGACAGGGGGTTTCTGGAAACACCATATATTTT.

The chain uses TRBV9 and TRBJ2-1; possibly TRBD2 for D (6 bases). This CDR3 is built from 14 residues. Germline CDR1 reads SGDLS; CDR2 reads YYNGEE. V dropped 3 bases and J dropped 7 bases, with 14 bases sitting between them. CDR3 in amino acids: CASSEGGGMNEQFF. CDR3 nucleotide sequence: TGTGCCAGCAGCGAGGGTGGGGGGATGAATGAGCAGTTCTTC.

CDR3 region: CASSPGILRTDTQYF. In nucleotides, the CDR3 is TGCGCCAGCAGCCCAGGGATACTACGTACAGATACGCAGTATTTT. V usage is TRBV4-3 and J usage is TRBJ2-3; perhaps TRBD1 as D (5 bases). The CDR3 consists of 15 residues. Trimming removed 4 bases at V and 3 bases at J, with 14 bases between. Germline V gene data show CDR1 as LGHNA and CDR2 as YSLEER.

This clone appeared a single time. V gene TRBV5-5 combines with J gene TRBJ2-2, with D possibly matching TRBD2 (6 bases). The CDR3 is 15 residues long. Trimming took 0 bases from V and 0 from J, leaving 6 bases between them. Germline-derived CDR1 and CDR2 are SGHKS and YYEKEE (reference sequence). CDR3 amino acids: CASSLGLANTGELFF. The CDR3 DNA is TGTGCCAGCAGCTTGGGACTAGCGAACACCGGGGAGCTGTTTTTT.

The rearrangement uses TRBV18 and TRBJ2-7, with 12 nucleotides matching TRBD2. Germline V gene data show CDR1 as KGHSH and CDR2 as LQKENI. There are 15 residues in the CDR3. V trimming: 2 bases; J trimming: 5 bases; junction bases outside the gene matches: 4. The CDR3 sequence: CASSPTSGRPHEQYF. Written as DNA, the CDR3 is TGTGCCAGCTCACCAACTAGCGGGAGGCCCCACGAGCAGTACTTC. The full variable domain, completed using reference TRBV18 and TRBJ2-7, is NAGVMQNPRHLVRRRGQEARLRCSPMKGHSHVYWYRQLPEEGLKFMVYLQKENIIDESGMPKERFSAEFPKEGPSILRIQQVVRGDSAAYFCASSPTSGRPHEQYFGPGTRLTVT.

The chain is built from TRBV27 and TRBJ2-3; D gene unclear. Looked up from germline, CDR1 is MNHEY and CDR2 is SMNVEV (reference sequence). The CDR3 consists of 12 residues. V was shortened by 3 bases and J by 0 bases, with 1 base between the two germline ends. CDR3 DNA sequence: TGTGCCAGCAGTTTCAGCACAGATACGCAGTATTTT. Its translation: CASSFSTDTQYF.

The chain employs TRBV4-1 and TRBJ1-3, with no clear D. The CDR3 spans 15 residues. Germline CDR1 and CDR2: MGHRA and YSYEKL. The V gene lost 0 bases and the J gene lost 2 bases, with 8 bases spanning the gap. In nucleotides, the CDR3 is TGCGCCAGCAGCCAAGATTGGGTCACTGGAAACACCATATATTTT. Its protein product is CASSQDWVTGNTIYF.

V usage is TRBV30 and J usage is TRBJ2-7; D unresolved. V was shortened by 2 bases and J by 2 bases, with 7 bases between the two germline ends. Germline CDR1 GTSNPN, CDR2 SVGIG (reference sequence). This CDR3 is 12 amino acids long. The CDR3 region is CAWSPQAYEQYF. CDR3 nucleotides: TGTGCCTGGAGTCCCCAAGCCTACGAGCAGTACTTC. Together with reference TRBV30 and TRBJ2-7, the CDR3 gives the full variable domain: SQTIHQWPATLVQPVGSPLSLECTVEGTSNPNLYWYRQAAGRGLQLLFYSVGIGQISSEVPQNLSASRPQDRQFILSSKKLLLSDSGFYLCAWSPQAYEQYFGPGTRLTVT.

This chain uses TRBV19 with TRBJ1-5, with 12 bases identical to TRBD1. The CDR3 is 18 residues long. Per the germline V gene, CDR1 is LNHDA and CDR2 is SQIVND (reference sequence). Unmatched junction bases numbered 12, after V lost 6 bases and J lost 3 bases. CDR3 DNA: TGTGCCAGTAGCCCGGGACAGGGGGCGGGGAGCGACAATCAGCCCCAGCATTTT. As protein: CASSPGQGAGSDNQPQHF.

V gene TRBV6-5 combines with J gene TRBJ2-5, with a weak D call TRBD2 (7 bases). TRBJ2-7 explains the end of the DNA better; the J call may be wrong. The CDR3 is 15 amino acids. Germline V lookup: CDR1 MNHEY, CDR2 SVGAGI. CDR3 DNA sequence: TGTGCCAGCAGTGGATTCAGGGGAGGGGGGTTCGAGCAGTACTTC. As protein: CASSGFRGGGFEQYF.

This rearrangement joins TRBV4-3 to TRBJ2-5; 7 bases fit TRBD2. Germline trimming cut 0 bases from V and 9 bases from J; bases unmatched to any gene: 16. The CDR3 sequence is 17 residues long. Germline CDR1 is LGHNA and CDR2 is YSLEER. CDR3 coding DNA: TGCGCCAGCAGCCAAGAGTGGGGGGGACTTTCCCGGGGACCCCAGTACTTC. Encoded protein: CASSQEWGGLSRGPQYF.